These 24 T cell receptor beta chains were sequenced from one sample in a study of blood T cell repertoires in COVID-19. Produced via immunoSEQ multiplex PCR; TCRdb's table is partial and in-frame only. The data hold fewer than 200,000 clones, with around 73% observed a single time. Sequenced sample: PBMCs or T cells enriched from blood (not recorded which). The origin of the receptors is a woman between 50 and 59 years old who had recovered from COVID-19.

The V and J genes are TRBV7-9 and TRBJ1-5; TRBD1 agrees at 7 bases. The CDR3 loop spans 15 amino acids. CDR1 is SEHNR, CDR2 FQNEAQ, per germline (reference sequence). J was trimmed by 4 bases and V by 3 bases; bases with no gene match: 6. The CDR3 DNA follows: TGTGCCAGCAGCTTGGGCGTGACAGGGAATCAGCCCCAGCATTTT. Translating it yields CASSLGVTGNQPQHF. The full variable domain, its missing parts supplied by reference TRBV7-9 and TRBJ1-5, is DTGVSQNPRHKITKRGQNVTFRCDPISEHNRLYWYRQTLGQGPEFLTYFQNEAQLEKSRLLSDRFSAERPKGSFSTLEIQRTEQGDSAMYLCASSLGVTGNQPQHFGDGTRLSIL.

The V and J genes are TRBV5-1 and TRBJ1-2; perhaps TRBD1 as D (5 bases). Trimming left V 4 bases short and J 4 bases short, with 20 bases between. The CDR3 is 16 amino acids. Germline CDR1 is SGHRS and CDR2 is YFSETQ. CDR3 sequence (DNA): TGCGCCAGCAGCGACAGACAGCCTTCCACTTTCTATGGCTACACCTTC. Protein: CASSDRQPSTFYGYTF. The full variable domain, in which reference TRBV5-1 and TRBJ1-2 provide the parts outside the CDR3, is KAGVTQTPRYLIKTRGQQVTLSCSPISGHRSVSWYQQTPGQGLQFLFEYFSETQRNKGNFPGRFSGRQFSNSRSEMNVSTLELGDSALYLCASSDRQPSTFYGYTFGSGTRLTVV.

In its sample, this clone was seen once. The V gene is TRBV7-2, the J gene TRBJ2-5; D perhaps matches TRBD2 (6 bases). The ends were cut back, 1 base at V and 5 bases at J, with 14 bases in the middle. The CDR3 loop spans 15 amino acids. Germline CDR1 and CDR2: SGHTA and FQGNSA. The CDR3 DNA reads TGTGCCAGCAGCTTAGTAGCGGATATCCGGGAGACCCAGTACTTC. As protein: CASSLVADIRETQYF.

The rearrangement links TRBV12-3 or TRBV12-4 to TRBJ2-1; 7 positions match TRBD2. The trim removed 5 bases at V and 6 bases at J, leaving 1 base unmatched. This CDR3 comprises 12 residues. CDR3 region: CASSRTSNEQFF. CDR3 nucleotide sequence: TGTGCCAGCAGTCGGACTAGCAATGAGCAGTTCTTC.

This clone was found a few times. The rearrangement joins TRBV2 to TRBJ1-5, with 7 bases matching TRBD1. This CDR3 is 15 amino acids long. J lost 0 bases, V lost 10 bases, and 9 bases had no gene match. Germline V gene data show CDR1 as SNHLY and CDR2 as FYNNEI. CDR3 bases: TGTGCCACCAGGACAGGCGTAGATAGCAATCAGCCCCAGCATTTT. This sequence encodes CATRTGVDSNQPQHF.

The chain uses TRBV3-1 (or the pseudogene TRBV3-2) and TRBJ2-7; no definite D call. The CDR3 is made up of 13 amino acids. Germline lookup yields CDR1 LGHDT and CDR2 YNNKEL (reference sequence). Trimming cost V 1 base and J 6 bases, with 10 bases left between them. For the CDR3, the DNA is TGTGCCAGCAGCCAAGGTCACGGGTCCGAGCAGTACTTC. This codes for CASSQGHGSEQYF.

This chain uses TRBV30 with TRBJ2-5, with D perhaps TRBD2 (6 bases). The V and J ends lost 2 bases and 7 bases respectively, with 17 bases between them. CDR3 length: 14 residues. Germline V CDR1 and CDR2: GTSNPN, SVGIG (reference sequence). The CDR3 DNA follows: TGTGCCTGGAGTAAAGACGCGGGGAAGGGGACCCAGTACTTC. The encoded protein is CAWSKDAGKGTQYF.

The CDR3 DNA sequence: TGTGCCAGCAGCCAAAAGACAGGGGGGAACACTGAAGCTTTCTTT. Translation: CASSQKTGGNTEAFF. V and J are TRBV4-2 and TRBJ1-1, with 9 positions matching TRBD1. CDR3 length: 15 residues. Germline V gene data show CDR1 as LGHNA and CDR2 as YNFKEQ. Trimming removed 2 bases from V and 1 base from J; junction bases left unmatched: 2.

The chain recombines TRBV18 with TRBJ2-5; no reliable D call. CDR1 and CDR2 from the germline V gene are KGHSH and LQKENI. This CDR3 is built from 13 residues. Deletions cut 3 bases from V and 0 bases from J, with 5 bases between. The CDR3 sequence: CASSPQYQETQYF. CDR3 DNA sequence: TGTGCCAGCTCACCCCAATACCAAGAGACCCAGTACTTC.

This chain uses TRBV7-6 with TRBJ2-1; TRBD2 matches at 8 bases. The CDR3 spans 15 residues. Germline V gene sequence: CDR1 SGHVS, CDR2 FNYEAQ. Unmatched junction bases numbered 4, after V lost 6 bases and J lost 0 bases. CDR3 protein: CASRLADSSYNEQFF. For the CDR3, the DNA is TGTGCCAGCAGACTAGCGGATAGCTCCTACAATGAGCAGTTCTTC.

The chain joins TRBV27 to TRBJ2-3; 7 positions agree with TRBD2. Losses at the gene ends were 2 bases for V and 3 bases for J; bases not matched to a gene: 11. Germline lookup yields CDR1 MNHEY and CDR2 SMNVEV (reference sequence). The CDR3 totals 17 residues. The CDR3 protein is CASSLKVPAGITDTQYF. The DNA of the CDR3 is TGTGCCAGCAGTTTAAAGGTCCCAGCGGGAATTACAGATACGCAGTATTTT.

The chain carries TRBV19 and TRBJ2-2, with D unresolved. The CDR3 contains 13 residues. V lost 5 bases and J lost 3, with 7 bases in between. Germline V CDR1 and CDR2: LNHDA, SQIVND (reference sequence). DNA for the CDR3: TGTGCCAGTAGTGCGCGGCACACCGGGGAGCTGTTTTTT. Translation gives CASSARHTGELFF.

The V call is TRBV3-1 (or the pseudogene TRBV3-2), the J call TRBJ1-6; a possible D gene is TRBD1 (6 bases). This CDR3 is 17 amino acids long. V shed 1 base and J shed 4 bases, with 14 bases lying between them. Germline V CDR1 and CDR2: LGHDT, YNNKEL (reference sequence). As DNA, the CDR3 is TGTGCCAGCAGCCAAGTTGCGGGGGGCGGGTATAATTCACCCCTCCACTTT. Its protein is CASSQVAGGGYNSPLHF.

The rearrangement links TRBV9 to TRBJ2-7, with TRBD2 as a possible D gene (6 bases). The V end lost 2 bases, the J end lost 2 bases, and 20 bases lay between the germline ends. This CDR3 spans 17 amino acids. Germline V lookup: CDR1 SGDLS, CDR2 YYNGEE. CDR3 DNA: TGTGCCAGCAGCGTTGGGGGGAGTATGAGGCGCCCCTACGAGCAGTACTTC. This encodes CASSVGGSMRRPYEQYF.

V and J are TRBV24-1 and TRBJ2-7, with TRBD2 matching over 14 bases. The V and J ends lost 4 bases and 1 base, in that order; junction bases with no gene match: 14. Germline CDR1 is KGHDR and CDR2 is SFDVKD. This CDR3 has 20 residues. CDR3 DNA sequence: TGTGCCACCAGTGAGACCCCCGGGACTAGCGGGAGCGTAGGGTCCTACGAGCAGTACTTC. Translating gives CATSETPGTSGSVGSYEQYF.

J is TRBJ2-5 and V is TRBV7-2, with 9 bases that match TRBD2. The germline V gene encodes CDR1 SGHTA and CDR2 FQGNSA. The trim removed 5 bases at V and 3 bases at J, leaving 4 bases unmatched. The CDR3 runs 14 residues. CDR3 sequence: CASSRSGSKETQYF. The DNA for the CDR3 is TGTGCCAGCAGCCGTAGCGGGAGTAAAGAGACCCAGTACTTC. Full variable domain (remainder filled in from reference TRBV7-2 and TRBJ2-5): GAGVSQSPSNKVTEKGKDVELRCDPISGHTALYWYRQSLGQGLEFLIYFQGNSAPDKSGLPSDRFSAERTGGSVSTLTIQRTQQEDSAVYLCASSRSGSKETQYFGPGTRLLVL.

This clone was counted a single time. The V and J genes are TRBV4-3 and TRBJ2-1; 13 nucleotides align to TRBD2. The CDR3 runs 16 residues. The ends lost 4 bases at V and 8 bases at J; junction bases unmatched: 8. Germline V gene sequence: CDR1 LGHNA, CDR2 YSLEER. Written as DNA, the CDR3 is TGCGCCAGCAGCCCCACCGGACTAGCGGGAGTGGATGAGCAGTTCTTC. Encoded protein: CASSPTGLAGVDEQFF.

The rearrangement links TRBV9 to TRBJ2-3, with 13 positions matching TRBD2. The CDR3 runs 16 residues. Germline V gene data show CDR1 as SGDLS and CDR2 as YYNGEE. Trimming at V came to 4 bases and at J to 2 bases, leaving 4 bases not matched to a gene. This chain's CDR3 is CASSLGLAGLTDTQYF. The CDR3 coding sequence is TGTGCCAGCAGCCTGGGACTAGCGGGACTCACAGATACGCAGTATTTT.

A single count supports this clone. The chain joins TRBV16 to TRBJ2-7; tentatively, D is TRBD2 (5 bases). Germline loops: CDR1 KGHSY, CDR2 FQNENV. This CDR3 comprises 16 residues. V lost 2 bases and J lost 2, with 16 bases in between. DNA of the CDR3: TGTGCCAGCAGCCAAGGGAGCCGCGCGTTCCCCTACGAGCAGTACTTC. Translating gives CASSQGSRAFPYEQYF.

This clone was observed a single time. The V call is TRBV28, the J call TRBJ2-3; no clear D gene. The CDR3 extends over 10 amino acids. Germline CDR1 MDHEN, CDR2 SYDVKM. Trimming took 4 bases from V and 7 from J, leaving 3 bases between them. CDR3 sequence reads: CASSSYTQYF. CDR3 sequence (DNA): TGTGCCAGCAGTTCTTATACGCAGTATTTT.

This chain links TRBV24-1 with TRBJ2-7; 7 positions match TRBD2. CDR3 length: 15 residues. From germline, CDR1 is KGHDR and CDR2 SFDVKD. After removal of 9 bases from V and 6 bases from J, the junction contained 16 bases not matched to a gene. In nucleotides, the CDR3 is TGTGCCACCGCGGGGGAGGGGACGGAGTGGCCCGAGCAGTACTTC. This translates into CATAGEGTEWPEQYF.

The V gene is TRBV6-5, the J gene TRBJ2-3, with D perhaps TRBD1 (5 bases). The germline V and J ends were trimmed by 2 bases and 6 bases, with 12 bases remaining between them. The germline CDR1 and CDR2 sequences are MNHEY and SVGAGI. The length of the CDR3 is 14 residues. CDR3 nucleotides: TGTGCCAGCAGTTACCAGGGCCCCCTCGATACGCAGTATTTT. This encodes CASSYQGPLDTQYF.

This sequence joins TRBV6-5 and TRBJ2-5; D gene uncertain. The CDR3 length is 15 residues. Deletions cut 0 bases from V and 1 base from J, with 9 bases between. The V gene's germline CDR1 is MNHEY and CDR2 SVGAGI. As DNA, the CDR3 is TGTGCCAGCAGTTACTCGATCCAACTCCAAGAGACCCAGTACTTC. As protein: CASSYSIQLQETQYF.

The CDR3 nucleotides are TGCGCCAGCAGCCCTGAAGGGAGATCTGAAGCTTTCTTT. Protein: CASSPEGRSEAFF. V and J are TRBV5-1 and TRBJ1-1; D not resolved. This CDR3 spans 13 amino acids. V dropped 4 bases and J dropped 6 bases, with 13 bases sitting between them. The germline gives CDR1 SGHRS, CDR2 YFSETQ.